This T cell receptor (beta chain) was documented in a study of blood T cells in healthy people across ages. Study-wide results and caveats: Calculation of diversity from one million T cells yielded estimates considered to be underestimates. Age showed a roughly linear inverse relationship with TCR beta diversity per million T cells.

Alongside a J-beta primer mix, a sample-barcoded 5' primer served in a second PCR lasting 7 to 11 cycles. TCRdb independently ran MiXCR on the 5' RACE reads; one entry per CDR3 protein. The table includes over 1,500,000 distinct CDR3 sequences, around half detected once. On this clonotype itself: As yet, its antigen is unknown.

The sample providers were healthy Caucasian people from Russia, aged about 6 to 95. At least 6.5 million PBMCs were isolated per sample. The V gene's germline CDR1 is SGHTA and CDR2 FQGNSA. Between the trimmed V and J ends, which lost 4 bases and 3 bases, there was a span of 16 bases. The CDR3 extends over 15 amino acids. This chain joins TRBV7-2 and TRBJ2-7; D possibly matches TRBD1 or TRBD2 (5 bases each). Sequenced input: blood. The sequence derives from a woman in her thirties or forties in good health. CDR3 bases: TGTGCCAGCAGCTACCGGGACCAAGGGTTCTACGAGCAGTACTTC. Translation: CASSYRDQGFYEQYF.